A selection of T cell receptor beta chains follows, all from one sample in a study of shared clonotypes between healthy human individuals. Method: immunoSEQ multiplex PCR; TCRdb's copy keeps in-frame clones and lacks some. The sample lists millions of clones, approximately 94% occurring once. Sequencing used naive CD8+ T cells sorted from blood. The receptors were sampled from a man aged 18 to 30 in good health. Each CDR3 is given with its conserved first and last residue. D genes are given only for firm matches. Rows give clone size only sometimes, using once, few, many, or a class for an expanded clone.

-	TRBV10-3	-	TRBJ2-5	TGTGCCATCAGTGAGTCAAGAGGGGTAGAGACCCAGTACTTC	CAISESRGVETQYF
-	TRBV30	-	TRBJ1-2	TGTGCCTGGAGCCTGCCCGCCGAGGCCCACACCTTC	CAWSLPAEAHTF
-	TRBV4-3	-	TRBJ2-5	TGCGCCAGCAGCCAAGGGTCGAACTACCAAGAGACCCAGTACTTC	CASSQGSNYQETQYF
-	TRBV2	-	TRBJ2-7	TGTGCCAGCATAGATCCTGGGCTGGGCTCCTACGAGCAGTACTTC	CASIDPGLGSYEQYF
-	TRBV9	-	TRBJ2-4	TGTGCCAGCAGCGTAGGGGACTCGGTCATTCAGTACTTC	CASSVGDSVIQYF
-	TRBV29-1	TRBD1	TRBJ2-7	TGCAGCGTTGAACCCCGGACAGGGTTCAACGAGCAGTACTTC	CSVEPRTGFNEQYF
-	TRBV11-2	TRBD2	TRBJ2-3	TGTGCCAGCGGGATAAGGGGAGGGGATACGCAGTATTTT	CASGIRGGDTQYF
-	TRBV9	TRBD1	TRBJ2-1	TGTGCCAGCAGCGTATCCTCCGGGACAGGCCTTAATGAGCAGTTCTTC	CASSVSSGTGLNEQFF
-	TRBV19	TRBD2	TRBJ2-1	TGTGCCAGTAGTAGAGCGGGAGGGCCTTACAATGAGCAGTTCTTC	CASSRAGGPYNEQFF
-	TRBV28	-	TRBJ1-1	TGTGCCAGCAGTTTTGGGGCACGGTGGACTGAAGCTTTCTTT	CASSFGARWTEAFF
-	TRBV27	-	TRBJ2-6	TGTGCCAGCAGTTCTGGTCCAGGGGCTGGGGCCAACGTCCTGACTTTC	CASSSGPGAGANVLTF
once	TRBV19	-	TRBJ2-5	TGTGCCAGTAGTATAGTTCCCAGGGAGACCCAGTACTTC	CASSIVPRETQYF
-	TRBV7-9	-	TRBJ2-7	TGTGCCAGCAGCTTAGCGGCTTCCTACGAGCAGTACTTC	CASSLAASYEQYF
-	TRBV7-9	-	TRBJ2-2	TGTGCCAGCATCGGACAGTCGAACACCGGGGAGCTGTTTTTT	CASIGQSNTGELFF
-	TRBV2	-	TRBJ2-5	TGTGCCAGCAGTGAAGAGGGAAATTATTACTTC	CASSEEGNYYF
-	TRBV9	TRBD1	TRBJ1-1	TGTGCCAGCAGCGTAGGGAGGGGACAGATGAACACTGAAGCTTTCTTT	CASSVGRGQMNTEAFF
-	TRBV7-9	TRBD2	TRBJ2-7	TGTGCCAGCAGCGGGGAGGGGAGCTCCTACGAGCAGTACTTC	CASSGEGSSYEQYF
-	TRBV7-9	TRBD1	TRBJ2-2	TGTGCCAGCTCACAGGGGGGTCCCGGGGAGCTGTTTTTT	CASSQGGPGELFF
-	TRBV7-2	TRBD2	TRBJ2-2	TGTGCCAGCAGCTTAAGGGAGGGGCTGGTTGGGGAGCTGTTTTTT	CASSLREGLVGELFF
once	TRBV19	TRBD1	TRBJ1-2	TGTGCCAGTAGTCCGATCGGGACAGCCTATGGCTACACCTTC	CASSPIGTAYGYTF
-	TRBV5-6	-	TRBJ1-5	TGTGCCAGCAGCTCCGGACACCTAAATCAGCCCCAGCATTTT	CASSSGHLNQPQHF
once	TRBV6-6	-	TRBJ2-1	TGTGCCAGCGGGCGGGAAACCTACAATGAGCAGTTCTTC	CASGRETYNEQFF
-	TRBV7-8	TRBD2	TRBJ2-1	TGTGCCAGCAGCTTAGGGGCAACTAGCGGAAATGAGCAGTTCTTC	CASSLGATSGNEQFF
-	TRBV15	-	TRBJ1-1	TGTGCCACCAGCAGAGGGCGGACAGCGAACACTGAAGCTTTCTTT	CATSRGRTANTEAFF
-	TRBV5-6	-	TRBJ2-1	TGTGCCAGCAGCTTGACGGGGTACAATGAGCAGTTCTTC	CASSLTGYNEQFF
-	TRBV2	-	TRBJ1-5	TGTGCCAGCAGTGAACCTAGAAGGGATAATCAGCCCCAGCATTTT	CASSEPRRDNQPQHF
-	TRBV13	-	TRBJ2-7	TGTGCCAGCAGCTTAGGAGCCAGCCCCTACGAGCAGTACTTC	CASSLGASPYEQYF
-	TRBV4-3	-	TRBJ2-7	TGCGCCAGCAGCCAAGTCCTAACCTACGAGCAGTACTTC	CASSQVLTYEQYF
-	TRBV7-9	TRBD2	TRBJ2-1	TGTGCCAGCAGCGGAGGACTAGCGGGAGGTCATGAGCAGTTCTTC	CASSGGLAGGHEQFF
once	TRBV28	TRBD1	TRBJ1-4	TGTGCCAGCAGTTCAATGACAGGGGAGGGAGAAAAACTGTTTTTT	CASSSMTGEGEKLFF
-	TRBV5-1	-	TRBJ2-7	TGCGCCAGCAGCTCAACAGGACACCCTTCCTACGAGCAGTACTTC	CASSSTGHPSYEQYF
-	TRBV29-1	TRBD2	TRBJ2-1	TGCAGCGTAAAAATGTCGGGGGGCTCCTACAATGAGCAGTTCTTC	CSVKMSGGSYNEQFF